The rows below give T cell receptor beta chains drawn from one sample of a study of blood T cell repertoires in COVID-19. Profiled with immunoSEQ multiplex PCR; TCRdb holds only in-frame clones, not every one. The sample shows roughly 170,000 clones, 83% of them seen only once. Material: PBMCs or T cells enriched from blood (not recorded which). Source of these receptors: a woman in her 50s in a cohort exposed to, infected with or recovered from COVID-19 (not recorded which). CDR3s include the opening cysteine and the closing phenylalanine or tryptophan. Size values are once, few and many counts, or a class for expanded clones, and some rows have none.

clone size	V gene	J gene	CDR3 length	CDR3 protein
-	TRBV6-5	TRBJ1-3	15	CASDPREGSGNTIYF
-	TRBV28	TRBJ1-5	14	CASSSPGQYQPQHF
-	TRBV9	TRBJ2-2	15	CASRLTGGNTGELFF
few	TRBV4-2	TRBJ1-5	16	CASSRIEGGEGQPQHF
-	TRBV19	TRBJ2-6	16	CASSHIQVSGANVLTF
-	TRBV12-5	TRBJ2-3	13	CASGGLATDTQYF
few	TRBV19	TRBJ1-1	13	CAARVQGGTEAFF
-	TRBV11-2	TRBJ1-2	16	CASSSQDQGFLRGYTF
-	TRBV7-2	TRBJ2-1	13	CASSLAERDKQFF
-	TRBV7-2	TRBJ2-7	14	CASSFRTGAHEQYF
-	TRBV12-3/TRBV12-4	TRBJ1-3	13	CASSFGGWNTIYF
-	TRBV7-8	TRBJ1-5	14	CASSSDRGYQPQHF
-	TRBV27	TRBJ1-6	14	CASSFSGVNSPLHF